Detailed here is one TCR beta chain. This clone came up once. Its cognate antigen has yet to be identified. Base qualities are not at hand, and no much larger clone is one base apart. From the cysteine up to the phenylalanine, the CDR3 has a length of 14 residues. Only the CDR3 DNA stays, 42 bases, in frame from base 1. The junction carries 20 bases between V and J, which are trimmed by 3 bases and 12 bases respectively. The germline V gene (reference sequence) specifies LNHNV as CDR1 and YYDKDF as CDR2. The data originate from a study of T cell changes during pregnancy in multiple sclerosis (dated by TCRdb to the late 2010s). Regarding the study in general: The study examined how the T cell repertoire changed over the course of pregnancy in women with multiple sclerosis.

To prepare the library, the immunoSEQ multiplex PCR assay was applied. The table was pulled from immuneACCESS by TCRdb, which kept in-frame rearrangements only. Such tables lose some clones; where checked, under half of the loss comes from unresolved V genes, and the rest has no known cause. For this sample the table gives about 43,000 clones, of which almost 90% were detected only once. The ten largest clones represent roughly 4.8% of the sample. The sequence derives from a female donor in good health, enrolled as a control in a pregnancy study. Recombination linked TRBV15 to TRBJ1-1, with a tentative D gene TRBD1 over 5 matching bases. Specimen: peripheral blood, collected in the second trimester of pregnancy. The CDR3 protein is CATSSTSPGRESFF. The DNA reads TGTGCCACCAGCAGTACTTCTCCGGGCAGGGAATCTTTCTTT.